A selection of T cell receptor beta chains follows, all from one sample in a study of control samples from healthy donors and cancer patients. Repertoires were generated with immunoSEQ multiplex PCR, while TCRdb's copy carries only in-frame clones and drops some. In the table there are approximately 110,000 clones, about four fifths of which are singletons. The sample comprised blood. The receptors derive from a woman aged 45 to 65 in good health. The CDR3 runs from the conserved cysteine through the conserved F or W. A D gene is named only where the DNA matches it firmly. The size entry is marked missing in some rows and otherwise reads once, few, many or a size class.

cdr3_nt cdr3_aa j_call v_call d_call clone_size
TGCGCCAGCAGCAGGGGACCCACGAACACTGAAGCTTTCTTT CASSRGPTNTEAFF TRBJ1-1 TRBV5-1 NA NA
TGTGCCAGCAGTCCCGGGGTAAACCTCGCCTCTGGAAACACCATATATTTT CASSPGVNLASGNTIYF TRBJ1-3 TRBV6-6 NA NA
TGCGCCAGCAGCTTGTCGTGGGGTGGCACCGGGGAGCTGTTTTTT CASSLSWGGTGELFF TRBJ2-2 TRBV5-1 NA NA
TGTGCCAGCAGCTTAGCAGGGGCCGGGGAGCTGTTTTTT CASSLAGAGELFF TRBJ2-2 TRBV7-2 NA few
TGTGCCAGCAGCCAAGATCCGGGGGGAGGCAATCAGCCCCAGCATTTT CASSQDPGGGNQPQHF TRBJ1-5 TRBV4-2 NA NA
TGTGCCAGCAGCGTAGAGGGGGGAATCACCTACGAGCAGTACTTC CASSVEGGITYEQYF TRBJ2-7 TRBV9 NA once
TGTGCCAGCAGCCTCCCCTTCCCCCCCTACGAGCAGTACTTC CASSLPFPPYEQYF TRBJ2-7 TRBV14 NA NA
TGTGCCAGCAGCTTATCCGCAGGGGGCTCCTACAATGAGCAGTTCTTC CASSLSAGGSYNEQFF TRBJ2-1 TRBV11-2 TRBD1 NA
TGTGCCACCAGTTCCCCCGGCAATCAGCCCCAGCATTTT CATSSPGNQPQHF TRBJ1-5 TRBV24-1 NA NA
TGTGCCAGCAGCAGCCTAGCGGGGGACAATGAGCAGTTCTTC CASSSLAGDNEQFF TRBJ2-1 TRBV9 TRBD2 NA
TGCAGTGCTAAGGACCTGGGCGAGCAGTACTTC CSAKDLGEQYF TRBJ2-7 TRBV20-1 NA NA
TGCGCCAGCAGCCAAGAGGAAACTAATGAAAAACTGTTTTTT CASSQEETNEKLFF TRBJ1-4 TRBV4-1 NA NA
TGTGCCAGCAGCGTAGGAGGAGGGGGGGGTAATTCACCCCTCCACTTT CASSVGGGGGNSPLHF TRBJ1-6 TRBV9 NA NA
TGTGCCAGCAGCTATGGGGCAGGGAGCCCCTCACCCCTCCACTTT CASSYGAGSPSPLHF TRBJ1-6 TRBV7-2 NA NA
TGTGCCAGCAGCCAAGCAAGTAGGGCCTCCTACAATGAGCAGTTCTTC CASSQASRASYNEQFF TRBJ2-1 TRBV4-2 NA NA
TGTGCCATTAAACAGGGATGGGGGGCCGGGGTGGAAGAGACCCAGTACTTC CAIKQGWGAGVEETQYF TRBJ2-5 TRBV28 NA NA
TGTGCCAGCAGTGGACGCAGGGATCCTGAGCAGTTCTTC CASSGRRDPEQFF TRBJ2-1 TRBV2 NA NA
TGTGCCAGCAGCTTGGCTAGCGGGGGGGCTACCGGGGAGCTGTTTTTT CASSLASGGATGELFF TRBJ2-2 TRBV5-6 TRBD2 NA
TGTGCCAGCAGCTCCGGATCACAGGGGGCAAAAAACTATGGCTACACCTTC CASSSGSQGAKNYGYTF TRBJ1-2 TRBV7-8 TRBD1 NA